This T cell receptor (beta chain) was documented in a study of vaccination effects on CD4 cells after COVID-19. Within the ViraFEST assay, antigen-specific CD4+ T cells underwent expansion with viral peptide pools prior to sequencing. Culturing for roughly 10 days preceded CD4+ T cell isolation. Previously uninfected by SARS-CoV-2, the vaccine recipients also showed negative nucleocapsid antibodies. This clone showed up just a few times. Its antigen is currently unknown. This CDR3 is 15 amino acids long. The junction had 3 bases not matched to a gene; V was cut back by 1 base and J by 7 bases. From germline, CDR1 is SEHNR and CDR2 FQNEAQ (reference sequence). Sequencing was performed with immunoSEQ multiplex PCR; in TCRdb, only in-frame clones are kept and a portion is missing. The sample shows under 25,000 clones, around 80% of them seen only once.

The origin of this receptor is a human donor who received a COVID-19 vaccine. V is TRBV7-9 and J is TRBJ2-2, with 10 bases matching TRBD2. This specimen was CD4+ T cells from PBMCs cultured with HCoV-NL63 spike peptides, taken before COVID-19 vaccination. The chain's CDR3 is CASSLGLAGDGELFF. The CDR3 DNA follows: TGTGCCAGCAGCTTAGGTCTAGCGGGAGACGGGGAGCTGTTTTTT.